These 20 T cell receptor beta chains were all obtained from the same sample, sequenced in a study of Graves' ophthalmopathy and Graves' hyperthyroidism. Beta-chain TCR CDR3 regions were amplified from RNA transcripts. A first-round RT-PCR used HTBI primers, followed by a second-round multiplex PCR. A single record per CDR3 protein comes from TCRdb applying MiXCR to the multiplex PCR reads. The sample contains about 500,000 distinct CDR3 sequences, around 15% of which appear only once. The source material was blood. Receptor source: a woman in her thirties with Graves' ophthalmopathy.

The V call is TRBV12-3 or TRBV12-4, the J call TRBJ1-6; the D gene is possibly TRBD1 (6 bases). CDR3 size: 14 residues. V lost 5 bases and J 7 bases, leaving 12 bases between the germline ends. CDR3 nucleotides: TGTGCCAGCAGTCCATGGGGGCGGAATTCACCCCTCCACTTT. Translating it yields CASSPWGRNSPLHF.

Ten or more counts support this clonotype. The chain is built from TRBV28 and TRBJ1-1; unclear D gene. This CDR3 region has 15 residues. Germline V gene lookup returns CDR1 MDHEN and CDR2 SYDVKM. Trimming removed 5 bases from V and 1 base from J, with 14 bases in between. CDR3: CASSPDTGKNTEAFF. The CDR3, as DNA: TGTGCCAGCAGTCCCGATACGGGGAAGAACACTGAAGCTTTCTTT.

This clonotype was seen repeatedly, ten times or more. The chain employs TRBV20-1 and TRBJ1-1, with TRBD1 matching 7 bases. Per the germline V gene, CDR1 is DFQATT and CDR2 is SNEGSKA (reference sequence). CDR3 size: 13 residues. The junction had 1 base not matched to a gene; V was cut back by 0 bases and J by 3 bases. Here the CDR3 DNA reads TGCAGTGCTAGAGAAGGGACAGACACTGAAGCTTTCTTT. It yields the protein CSAREGTDTEAFF.

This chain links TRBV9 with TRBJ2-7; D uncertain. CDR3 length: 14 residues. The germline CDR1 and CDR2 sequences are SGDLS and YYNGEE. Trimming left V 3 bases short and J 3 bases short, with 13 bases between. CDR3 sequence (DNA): TGTGCCAGCAGCGCGGACGGTCTTGTCTACGAGCAGTACTTC. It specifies CASSADGLVYEQYF.

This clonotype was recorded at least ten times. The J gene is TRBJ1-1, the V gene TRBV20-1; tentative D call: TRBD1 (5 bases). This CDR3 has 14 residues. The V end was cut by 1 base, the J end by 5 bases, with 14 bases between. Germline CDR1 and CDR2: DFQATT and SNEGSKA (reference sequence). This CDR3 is CSARGPGRRTEAFF. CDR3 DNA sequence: TGCAGTGCTAGAGGCCCAGGGCGCAGAACTGAAGCTTTCTTT.

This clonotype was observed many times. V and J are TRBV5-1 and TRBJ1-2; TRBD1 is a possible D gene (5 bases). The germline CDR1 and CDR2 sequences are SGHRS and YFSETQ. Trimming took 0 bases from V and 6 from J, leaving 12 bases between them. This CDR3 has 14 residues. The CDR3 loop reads CASSLAPTVDGYTF. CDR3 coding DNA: TGCGCCAGCAGCTTGGCCCCGACAGTCGATGGCTACACCTTC. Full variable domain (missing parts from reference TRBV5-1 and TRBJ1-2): KAGVTQTPRYLIKTRGQQVTLSCSPISGHRSVSWYQQTPGQGLQFLFEYFSETQRNKGNFPGRFSGRQFSNSRSEMNVSTLELGDSALYLCASSLAPTVDGYTFGSGTRLTVV.

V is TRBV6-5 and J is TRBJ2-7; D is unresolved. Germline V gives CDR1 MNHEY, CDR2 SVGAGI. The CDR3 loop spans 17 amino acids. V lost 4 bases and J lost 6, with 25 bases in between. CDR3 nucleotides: TGTGCCAGCAGTTTAAGGCCCGGGCCAGGTTCCCTTTCCGAGCAGTACTTC. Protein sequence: CASSLRPGPGSLSEQYF.

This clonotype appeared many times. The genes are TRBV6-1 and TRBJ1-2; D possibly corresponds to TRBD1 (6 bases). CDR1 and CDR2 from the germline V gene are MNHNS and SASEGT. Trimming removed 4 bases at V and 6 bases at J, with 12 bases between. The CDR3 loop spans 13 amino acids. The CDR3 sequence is CASSVQGEDGYTF. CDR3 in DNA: TGTGCCAGCAGTGTACAGGGAGAAGATGGCTACACCTTC.

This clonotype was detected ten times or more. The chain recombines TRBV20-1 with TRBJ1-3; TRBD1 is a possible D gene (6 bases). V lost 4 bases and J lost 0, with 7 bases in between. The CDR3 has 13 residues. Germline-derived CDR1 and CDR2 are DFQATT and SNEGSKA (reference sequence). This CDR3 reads CSATDSSGNTIYF. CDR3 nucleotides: TGCAGTGCTACGGACAGCTCTGGAAACACCATATATTTT.

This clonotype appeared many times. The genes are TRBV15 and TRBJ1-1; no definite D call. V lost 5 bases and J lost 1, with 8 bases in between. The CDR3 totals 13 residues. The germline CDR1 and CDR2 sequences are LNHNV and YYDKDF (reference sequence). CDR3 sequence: CATSHLTNTEAFF. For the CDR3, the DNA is TGTGCCACCAGCCACCTCACGAACACTGAAGCTTTCTTT.

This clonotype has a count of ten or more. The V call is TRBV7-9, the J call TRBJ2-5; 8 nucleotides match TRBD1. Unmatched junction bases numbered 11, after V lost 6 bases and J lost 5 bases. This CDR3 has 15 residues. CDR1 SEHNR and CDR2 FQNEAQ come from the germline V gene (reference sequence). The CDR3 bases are TGTGCCAGCAGTCACAGGGGGAGATGGCACGAGACCCAGTACTTC. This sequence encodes CASSHRGRWHETQYF.

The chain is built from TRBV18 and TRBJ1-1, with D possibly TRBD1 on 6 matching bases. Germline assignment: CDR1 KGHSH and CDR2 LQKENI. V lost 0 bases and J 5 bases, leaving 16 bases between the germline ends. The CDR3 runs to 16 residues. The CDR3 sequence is CASSPPSWGRRTEAFF. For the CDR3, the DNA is TGTGCCAGCTCACCACCGAGTTGGGGGCGGCGGACTGAAGCTTTCTTT.

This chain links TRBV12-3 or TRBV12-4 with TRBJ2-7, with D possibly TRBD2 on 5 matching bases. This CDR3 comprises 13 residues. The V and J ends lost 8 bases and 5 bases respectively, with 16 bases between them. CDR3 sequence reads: CASQTGDTDEQYF. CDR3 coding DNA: TGTGCCAGCCAGACCGGGGATACCGACGAGCAGTACTTC.

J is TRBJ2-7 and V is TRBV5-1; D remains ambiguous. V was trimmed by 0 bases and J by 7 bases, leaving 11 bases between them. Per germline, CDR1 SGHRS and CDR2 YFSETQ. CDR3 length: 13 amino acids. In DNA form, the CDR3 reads TGCGCCAGCAGCTTGGCTATAGGTTTGGAGCAGTACTTC. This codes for CASSLAIGLEQYF.

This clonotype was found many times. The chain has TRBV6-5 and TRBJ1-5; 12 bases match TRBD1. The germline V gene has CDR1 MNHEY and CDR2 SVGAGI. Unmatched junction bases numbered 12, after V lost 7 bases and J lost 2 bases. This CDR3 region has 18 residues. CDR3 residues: CASTTGGQGAQGNQPQHF. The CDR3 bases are TGTGCCAGCACTACCGGGGGACAGGGGGCGCAAGGCAATCAGCCCCAGCATTTT.

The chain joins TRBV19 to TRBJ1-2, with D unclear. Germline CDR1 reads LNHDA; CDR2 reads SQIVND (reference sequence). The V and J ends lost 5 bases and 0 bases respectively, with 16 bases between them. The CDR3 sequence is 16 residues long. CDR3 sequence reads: CASSPPASYTNYGYTF. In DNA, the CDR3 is TGTGCCAGTAGTCCCCCCGCCAGTTACACTAACTATGGCTACACCTTC.

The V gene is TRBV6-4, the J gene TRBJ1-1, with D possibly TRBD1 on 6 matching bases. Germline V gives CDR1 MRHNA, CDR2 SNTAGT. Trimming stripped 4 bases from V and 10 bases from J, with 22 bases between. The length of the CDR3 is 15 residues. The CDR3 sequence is CASSAESGTLAGAFF. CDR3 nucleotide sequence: TGTGCCAGCAGTGCCGAATCGGGGACATTAGCTGGAGCTTTCTTT.

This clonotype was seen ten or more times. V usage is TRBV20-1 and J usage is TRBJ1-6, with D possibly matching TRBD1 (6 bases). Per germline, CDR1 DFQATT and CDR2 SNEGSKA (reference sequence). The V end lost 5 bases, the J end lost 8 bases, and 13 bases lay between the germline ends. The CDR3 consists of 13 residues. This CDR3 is CSALWGGDSPLHF. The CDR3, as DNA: TGCAGTGCTTTATGGGGGGGCGATTCACCCCTCCACTTT.

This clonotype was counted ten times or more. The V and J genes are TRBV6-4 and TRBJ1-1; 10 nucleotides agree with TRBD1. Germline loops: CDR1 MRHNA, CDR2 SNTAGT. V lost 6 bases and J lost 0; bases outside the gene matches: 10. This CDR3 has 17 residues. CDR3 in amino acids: CASSRDRGGLMNTEAFF. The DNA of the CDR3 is TGTGCCAGCAGCCGGGACAGGGGTGGTTTGATGAACACTGAAGCTTTCTTT.

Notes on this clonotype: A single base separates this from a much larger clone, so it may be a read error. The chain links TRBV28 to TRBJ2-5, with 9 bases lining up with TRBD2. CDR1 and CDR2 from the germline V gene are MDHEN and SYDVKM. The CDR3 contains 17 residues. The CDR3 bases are TGTGCCAGCAGTTTCGGGCGGGAGGGGGTACCGTTGGAGACCAAGTACTTC. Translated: CASSFGREGVPLETKYF.